This T cell receptor beta chain originates from a study of early T cells in non-severe SARS-CoV-2 infection. For the study at large: Chains stayed unpaired after sequencing of bulk RNA from unsorted whole blood. Study results and limitations: Anti-spike CD8 specificities were favored by VDJdb matching, whose results missed private and CD4 specificities.

V lost 6 bases, J lost 7 bases, and 8 bases stayed unmatched. Germline lookup yields CDR1 ENHRY and CDR2 SYGVKD. The CDR3 sequence is 14 residues long. There are a few counts of this clonotype. Its antigen is not identified. Individually, cDNA molecules had unique molecular identifiers attached to them. From the 5' RACE reads, TCRdb called clonotypes with MiXCR, one entry per CDR3 protein. The sample lists tens of thousands of distinct CDR3 sequences; less than 9.5% were seen once. The material sequenced was whole blood, taken at baseline. This receptor was taken from an adult who was a healthcare worker with PCR-confirmed SARS-CoV-2 infection or an uninfected control (not recorded which). The rearrangement joins TRBV10-3 to TRBJ1-2; the match to TRBD1 covers 10 bases. As DNA, the CDR3 is TGTGCCATCAGGGGAGGGACAGGGGAGCTTGGCTACACCTTC. Protein sequence: CAIRGGTGELGYTF.